Listed below are T cell receptor beta chains from one sample, sequenced in a study of T cell responses to AZD1222 COVID-19 vaccine. Produced via immunoSEQ multiplex PCR; TCRdb's table is partial and in-frame only. The sample carries roughly 120,000 clones, roughly 90% recorded once. This sample comprised peripheral blood, obtained on day 0 of AZD1222 vaccination. The source of these receptors is an adult in good health. Both conserved end residues are part of each CDR3. The D gene is left open where the match is weak. Size values are once, few and many counts, or a class for expanded clones, and some rows have none.

d_gene	j_gene	abundance	len	v_gene	CDR3aa	CDR3nt
TRBD2	TRBJ2-3	.	17	TRBV2	CASRRAIAGGRTDTQYF	TGTGCCAGCAGGCGAGCTATAGCGGGGGGACGCACAGATACGCAGTATTTT
TRBD1	TRBJ2-7	few	14	TRBV5-1	CATRTGPSSYEQYF	TGCGCCACCAGGACAGGGCCTAGCTCCTACGAGCAGTACTTC
.	TRBJ1-1	.	13	TRBV12-3/TRBV12-4	CASSLGGGTEAFF	TGTGCCAGCAGTTTAGGAGGGGGAACTGAAGCTTTCTTT
.	TRBJ1-5	.	16	TRBV4-3	CASSQEWAGLDMTQHF	TGCGCCAGCAGCCAAGAATGGGCCGGCCTCGACATGACCCAGCATTTT
.	TRBJ2-7	.	14	TRBV5-1	CASSSSTGAYEQYF	TGCGCCAGCAGCTCCTCAACAGGAGCCTACGAGCAGTACTTC
TRBD2	TRBJ2-3	.	15	TRBV5-1	CASSLESGGPDTQYF	TGCGCCAGCAGCTTGGAGTCGGGGGGACCAGATACGCAGTATTTT
TRBD1	TRBJ1-2	.	13	TRBV6-2/TRBV6-3	CASSRQGAGGYTF	TGTGCCAGCAGCCGACAGGGGGCGGGCGGCTACACCTTC
.	TRBJ2-5	.	13	TRBV7-3	CASSRGASETQYF	TGTGCCAGCAGCCGGGGGGCTTCAGAGACCCAGTACTTC
.	TRBJ1-6	.	17	TRBV21-1	CASSKRVSGQLGSPLHF	TGTGCCAGCAGCAAACGAGTCTCAGGACAGCTCGGTTCACCCCTCCACTTT
.	TRBJ1-2	.	13	TRBV4-3	CASSPGEGYGYTF	TGCGCCAGCAGCCCCGGGGAGGGCTATGGCTACACCTTC
.	TRBJ1-2	.	13	TRBV5-1	CASSLGLVGGYTF	TGCGCCAGCAGCTTGGGACTTGTGGGGGGCTACACCTTC
.	TRBJ2-5	.	13	TRBV2	CASTGRGQETQYF	TGTGCCAGCACAGGCAGGGGCCAAGAGACCCAGTACTTC
.	TRBJ1-1	.	12	TRBV18	CASSPASLEAFF	TGTGCCAGCTCACCAGCTAGTCTTGAAGCTTTCTTT
TRBD1	TRBJ2-7	.	15	TRBV9	CASSVDGDRDRFQYF	TGTGCCAGCAGCGTAGACGGTGACAGGGATAGATTTCAGTACTTC
.	TRBJ2-2	.	16	TRBV5-1	CASSLVVGVNTGELFF	TGCGCCAGCAGCTTGGTTGTGGGAGTAAACACCGGGGAGCTGTTTTTT
.	TRBJ2-7	.	18	TRBV19	CASSIEGSRSWRTYEQYF	TGTGCCAGTAGTATTGAGGGTTCACGATCCTGGAGGACCTACGAGCAGTACTTC